Below, 31 T cell receptor beta chains from the same sample are listed, as sequenced in a study of beta chain features in type 1 diabetes. Overall study findings and caveats: In all four CD4+ subsets, TCRB CDR3 length was significantly, moderately reduced in type 1 diabetes.

cDNA synthesis used the whole RNA isolate, giving expressed TCRB sequences. The method was immunoSEQ multiplex PCR; TCRdb's version includes in-frame clones alone and lacks a portion of them. The table lists around 360,000 clones, approximately 12% of them singletons. The antigens of these receptors remain unknown. Specimen: naive CD4+ T cells from blood. These receptors all stem from a woman aged 18-29 years with type 1 diabetes.

This clone has a handful of counts. V is TRBV10-3 and J is TRBJ2-7; 11 positions agree with TRBD1. J lost 4 bases, V lost 3 bases, and 5 bases had no gene match. This CDR3 comprises 15 residues. Germline V CDR1 and CDR2: ENHRY, SYGVKD. CDR3 residues: CAISDRGTGGYEQYF. CDR3 nucleotide sequence: TGTGCCATCAGTGATCGCGGGACAGGGGGATACGAGCAGTACTTC.

V gene TRBV14 combines with J gene TRBJ2-1; 9 nucleotides align to TRBD2. The CDR3 extends over 16 amino acids. Losses at the gene ends were 0 bases for V and 8 bases for J; bases not matched to a gene: 8. The germline V gene has CDR1 SGHDN and CDR2 FVKESK. The CDR3 reads CASSQDRREGLDEQFF. CDR3 nucleotide sequence: TGTGCCAGCAGCCAAGATAGGCGGGAGGGCCTCGATGAGCAGTTCTTC.

This clone turned up a few times. V usage is TRBV6-6 and J usage is TRBJ2-1, with TRBD1 identical over 10 bases. V lost 6 bases and J lost 7; bases outside the gene matches: 9. This CDR3 has 15 residues. The V gene's germline CDR1 is MNHNY and CDR2 SVGAGI (reference sequence). DNA for the CDR3: TGTGCCAGCAGGGGTCCCGGGACAGGGGATAATGAGCAGTTCTTC. Translated, it gives CASRGPGTGDNEQFF.

The rearrangement joins TRBV2 to TRBJ1-2; D remains unclear. The CDR3 loop spans 14 amino acids. Germline CDR1 is SNHLY and CDR2 is FYNNEI. V was cut by 6 bases and J by 5 bases, with 16 bases left in between. CDR3 loop: CASSALTLRYGYTF. The CDR3 nucleotides read TGTGCCAGCAGCGCCCTGACACTGAGATATGGCTACACCTTC.

This clone was counted only a few times. V gene TRBV5-1 combines with J gene TRBJ1-2; 7 bases are shared with TRBD1. Germline trimming cut 4 bases from V and 2 bases from J; bases unmatched to any gene: 5. In germline, CDR1 is SGHRS, CDR2 YFSETQ. The CDR3 loop spans 14 amino acids. CDR3 DNA: TGCGCCAGCAGCACCTCGGGACAGAACTATGGCTACACCTTC. It encodes CASSTSGQNYGYTF.

The chain carries TRBV4-1 and TRBJ2-1; tentatively, D is TRBD2 (7 bases). Trimming cost V 2 bases and J 9 bases, with 20 bases left between them. CDR3 size: 16 residues. From germline, CDR1 is MGHRA and CDR2 YSYEKL. The CDR3 spells CASSQPDRPWGGEQFF. CDR3 bases: TGCGCCAGCAGCCAACCTGACAGGCCGTGGGGGGGTGAGCAGTTCTTC.

There are a few counts of this clone. V gene TRBV7-2 combines with J gene TRBJ1-4; no definite D call. The germline V and J ends were trimmed by 8 bases and 8 bases, with 6 bases remaining between them. This CDR3 has 10 residues. CDR1 SGHTA and CDR2 FQGNSA come from the germline V gene. This chain's CDR3 is CASRGEKLFF. DNA of the CDR3: TGTGCCAGCCGCGGGGAAAAACTGTTTTTT.

This clone was seen a few times. This chain connects TRBV5-4 to TRBJ2-7, with 10 bases identical to TRBD2. Germline loops: CDR1 SGHNT, CDR2 YYREEE (reference sequence). This CDR3 is 15 amino acids long. V lost 1 base, J lost 4 bases, and 5 bases stayed unmatched. The CDR3 DNA sequence: TGTGCCAGCAGCTTGCAGCGGGAGGGGGGGTACGAGCAGTACTTC. Translation gives CASSLQREGGYEQYF.

The CDR3 region is CASSQVQGFGANVLTF. CDR3 bases: TGCGCCAGCAGCCAAGTACAGGGTTTTGGGGCCAACGTCCTGACTTTC. This chain uses TRBV4-1 with TRBJ2-6; maybe TRBD1 (6 bases). V was cut by 1 base and J by 3 bases, with 10 bases left in between. The V gene's germline CDR1 is MGHRA and CDR2 YSYEKL. The CDR3 totals 16 residues.

V and J are TRBV7-8 and TRBJ2-5; TRBD1 aligns across 8 bases. Trimming cost V 3 bases and J 5 bases; bases outside gene matches: 17. CDR1 is SGHVS and CDR2 is FQNEAQ in the germline V gene. This CDR3 region has 18 residues. This chain's CDR3 is CASSFGQGETRRGETQYF. For the CDR3, the DNA is TGTGCCAGCAGCTTCGGACAGGGTGAAACCCGCAGGGGGGAGACCCAGTACTTC.

The chain links TRBV28 to TRBJ2-2; weak D call: TRBD1 (6 bases). The CDR3 covers 16 residues. V shed 8 bases and J shed 6 bases, with 22 bases lying between them. Germline V CDR1 and CDR2: MDHEN, SYDVKM. CDR3 amino acids: CASGKVNYRVAGELFF. The CDR3 DNA reads as TGTGCCAGCGGGAAGGTGAATTACAGGGTAGCCGGGGAGCTGTTTTTT. The full variable domain, its missing parts supplied by reference TRBV28 and TRBJ2-2, is DVKVTQSSRYLVKRTGEKVFLECVQDMDHENMFWYRQDPGLGLRLIYFSYDVKMKEKGDIPEGYSVSREKKERFSLILESASTNQTSMYLCASGKVNYRVAGELFFGEGSRLTVL.

This clone was counted between two and nine times. The V call is TRBV29-1, the J call TRBJ1-2; D unresolved. V was trimmed by 3 bases and J by 0 bases, leaving 8 bases between them. The germline V gene encodes CDR1 SQVTM and CDR2 ANQGSEA. The CDR3 has 13 residues. CDR3 region: CSVDNYANYGYTF. The CDR3 nucleotides read TGCAGCGTTGACAACTATGCTAACTATGGCTACACCTTC. Variable domain in full (rest from reference TRBV29-1 and TRBJ1-2): SAVISQKPSRDICQRGTSLTIQCQVDSQVTMMFWYRQQPGQSLTLIATANQGSEATYESGFVIDKFPISRPNLTFSTLTVSNMSPEDSSIYLCSVDNYANYGYTFGSGTRLTVV.

This chain uses TRBV9 with TRBJ2-1; D is possibly TRBD1 (7 bases). V was cut by 0 bases and J by 6 bases, with 13 bases left in between. The CDR3 contains 15 residues. Germline V lookup: CDR1 SGDLS, CDR2 YYNGEE. The CDR3 DNA reads as TGTGCCAGCAGCGTAGCCCCAGGGGGGATCAATGAGCAGTTCTTC. Protein: CASSVAPGGINEQFF.

This chain links TRBV7-9 with TRBJ1-2; D gene ambiguous. Trimming pared 1 base from V and 13 bases from J, leaving 16 bases between. Germline loops: CDR1 SEHNR, CDR2 FQNEAQ (reference sequence). The CDR3 sequence is 13 residues long. This chain's CDR3 is CASSLGRAPVPTF. DNA of the CDR3: TGTGCCAGCAGCTTAGGGCGGGCCCCGGTGCCCACCTTC.

This clone was picked up a small number of times. The chain carries TRBV29-1 and TRBJ2-1; a weak D match, TRBD2 (6 bases). V dropped 5 bases and J dropped 9 bases, with 23 bases sitting between them. The CDR3 is 15 residues long. CDR1 SQVTM and CDR2 ANQGSEA come from the germline V gene. The CDR3: CSVRPGLRLGGEQFF. The CDR3 bases are TGCAGCGTTCGACCGGGACTCCGCCTCGGCGGTGAGCAGTTCTTC.

The chain links TRBV4-1 to TRBJ2-1, with 11 bases that match TRBD2. With 1 base clipped from V and 2 bases from J, the junction kept 10 bases outside the gene matches. Germline V gene lookup returns CDR1 MGHRA and CDR2 YSYEKL. The CDR3 is 19 amino acids. CDR3: CASSQGALAGVPTYNEQFF. CDR3 sequence (DNA): TGCGCCAGCAGCCAAGGAGCACTAGCGGGAGTGCCAACCTACAATGAGCAGTTCTTC.

The rearrangement uses TRBV18 and TRBJ1-6; D is possibly TRBD1 (6 bases). V dropped 2 bases and J dropped 0 bases, with 11 bases sitting between them. The CDR3 length is 17 residues. The germline V gene encodes CDR1 KGHSH and CDR2 LQKENI. The CDR3 protein is CASSPNQGSSYNSPLHF. The CDR3 DNA reads TGTGCCAGCTCACCAAACCAGGGGAGCTCCTATAATTCACCCCTCCACTTT.

This clone was counted a few times. V gene TRBV7-8 combines with J gene TRBJ2-3, with D possibly matching TRBD2 (6 bases). V shed 5 bases and J shed 0 bases, with 15 bases lying between them. The germline V gene encodes CDR1 SGHVS and CDR2 FQNEAQ. This CDR3 has 16 amino acids. The CDR3 region is CASSPRRGQSTDTQYF. The CDR3 DNA follows: TGTGCCAGCAGCCCAAGGCGGGGTCAGAGCACAGATACGCAGTATTTT.

This clone has more than one count but fewer than ten. This chain connects TRBV19 to TRBJ2-3; weak D call: TRBD1 (5 bases). The CDR3 is 14 residues long. V lost 5 bases to trimming and J lost 4 bases, with 13 bases between them. Germline V gene sequence: CDR1 LNHDA, CDR2 SQIVND (reference sequence). The CDR3 sequence: CASSPDKPADTQYF. The CDR3 DNA reads TGTGCCAGTAGTCCGGACAAGCCCGCAGATACGCAGTATTTT.

The rearrangement uses TRBV30 and TRBJ2-6, with 9 bases matching TRBD2. The J segment lost 1 base and the V segment lost 3 bases, leaving 7 bases of the junction unmatched. The germline CDR1 and CDR2 sequences are GTSNPN and SVGIG (reference sequence). The CDR3 is 17 amino acids. In DNA, the CDR3 is TGTGCCTGGAGAAAAGCGGGAGGTATTTCTGGGGCCAACGTCCTGACTTTC. The encoded protein is CAWRKAGGISGANVLTF.

The J gene is TRBJ2-1, the V gene TRBV21-1; the table's D gene call, TRBD1, was not cross checked with the DNA. TRBV21-1 corresponds to a pseudogene. The CDR3 contains 16 residues. CDR3 region: CASSKAGAGCRNEQFF. The CDR3 DNA sequence: TGTGCCAGCAGCAAAGCTGGGGCAGGTTGTAGGAATGAGCAGTTCTTC.

V usage is TRBV20-1 and J usage is TRBJ2-5; possibly TRBD2 for D (5 bases). The germline CDR1 and CDR2 sequences are DFQATT and SNEGSKA (reference sequence). This CDR3 comprises 11 residues. The germline V and J ends were trimmed by 6 bases and 5 bases, with 10 bases remaining between them. This chain's CDR3 is CSALWRETQYF. CDR3 in DNA: TGCAGTGCCCTGTGGAGGGAGACCCAGTACTTC.

The chain combines TRBV4-1 with TRBJ1-2; 10 bases are shared with TRBD1. The CDR3 length is 15 residues. CDR1 is MGHRA, CDR2 YSYEKL, per germline. V lost 4 bases, J lost 8 bases, and 10 bases stayed unmatched. The DNA of the CDR3 is TGCGCCAGCAGCCCGAGGGGGACAGGGGATTTAGGCTACACCTTC. The encoded protein is CASSPRGTGDLGYTF.

This clone was observed a handful of times. At the DNA level, this CDR3 is encoded by other sequences in the same sample as well. This chain joins TRBV11-2 and TRBJ1-1; maybe TRBD1 (6 bases). The CDR3 is 13 amino acids. Per germline, CDR1 SGHAT and CDR2 FQNNGV. V lost 5 bases to trimming and J lost 1 base, with 8 bases between them. Here the CDR3 reads CASSLQGNTEAFF. The CDR3 nucleotides read TGTGCCAGCAGCCTACAGGGGAACACTGAAGCTTTCTTT.

The chain joins TRBV15 to TRBJ2-5, with TRBD2 matching 9 bases. Germline values: CDR1 LNHNV, CDR2 YYDKDF (reference sequence). J was trimmed by 1 base and V by 3 bases; bases with no gene match: 6. There are 16 residues in the CDR3. CDR3: CATSRERLAAQETQYF. CDR3 bases: TGTGCCACCAGCAGGGAAAGACTAGCGGCCCAAGAGACCCAGTACTTC. Variable domain in full (rest from reference TRBV15 and TRBJ2-5): DAMVIQNPRYQVTQFGKPVTLSCSQTLNHNVMYWYQQKSSQAPKLLFHYYDKDFNNEADTPDNFQSRRPNTSFCFLDIRSPGLGDTAMYLCATSRERLAAQETQYFGPGTRLLVL.

This chain connects TRBV5-4 to TRBJ2-1, with D uncertain. CDR3 length: 14 residues. The ends were cut back, 0 bases at V and 7 bases at J, with 11 bases in the middle. Germline lookup yields CDR1 SGHNT and CDR2 YYREEE (reference sequence). CDR3 DNA sequence: TGTGCCAGCAGCTTGGATACGGGTGTGAATGAGCAGTTCTTC. Its translation: CASSLDTGVNEQFF.

This clone appeared a few times. The chain has TRBV18 and TRBJ1-2; TRBD1 aligns across 9 bases. In germline, CDR1 is KGHSH, CDR2 LQKENI. V lost 4 bases to trimming and J lost 3 bases; unmatched junction nucleotides: 6. The CDR3 covers 15 residues. CDR3 sequence: CASSLGTGTDYGYTF. CDR3 DNA sequence: TGTGCCAGCTCACTCGGGACAGGGACTGACTATGGCTACACCTTC. Supplemented by reference TRBV18 and TRBJ1-2, the full variable domain reads NAGVMQNPRHLVRRRGQEARLRCSPMKGHSHVYWYRQLPEEGLKFMVYLQKENIIDESGMPKERFSAEFPKEGPSILRIQQVVRGDSAAYFCASSLGTGTDYGYTFGSGTRLTVV.

This clone was counted only a few times. This sequence joins TRBV7-2 and TRBJ2-4; 7 positions agree with TRBD2. The CDR3 loop spans 14 amino acids. V gave up 4 bases and J gave up 0 bases; unmatched junction bases: 0. Germline-derived CDR1 and CDR2 are SGHTA and FQGNSA. CDR3 region: CASSWGGAKNIQYF. CDR3 DNA sequence: TGTGCCAGCAGCTGGGGGGGAGCCAAAAACATTCAGTACTTC.

This chain uses TRBV27 with TRBJ2-7, with D possibly TRBD1 on 6 matching bases. Per germline, CDR1 MNHEY and CDR2 SMNVEV (reference sequence). V gave up 8 bases and J gave up 2 bases, with 16 bases separating them. The CDR3 is 14 residues long. The DNA of the CDR3 is TGTGCCAGCCAGAAAACAGGGATAACCTACGAGCAGTACTTC. Translation: CASQKTGITYEQYF.

The V gene is TRBV5-1, the J gene TRBJ2-5; TRBD2 is a possible D gene (6 bases). CDR1 is SGHRS and CDR2 is YFSETQ in the germline V gene. The V gene lost 0 bases and the J gene lost 5 bases, with 11 bases spanning the gap. The CDR3 contains 14 residues. CDR3 DNA: TGCGCCAGCAGCTTGGCCGGCGGGGATGAGACCCAGTACTTC. This gives the protein CASSLAGGDETQYF. Combining the CDR3 with reference TRBV5-1 and TRBJ2-5 gives the whole variable domain KAGVTQTPRYLIKTRGQQVTLSCSPISGHRSVSWYQQTPGQGLQFLFEYFSETQRNKGNFPGRFSGRQFSNSRSEMNVSTLELGDSALYLCASSLAGGDETQYFGPGTRLLVL.

The chain uses TRBV7-3 and TRBJ2-1; 11 positions agree with TRBD2. Trimming cost V 5 bases and J 6 bases; bases outside gene matches: 3. CDR1 is SGHTA and CDR2 is FQGTGA in the germline V gene. This CDR3 spans 14 amino acids. The CDR3 DNA is TGTGCCAGCAGCATTAGCGGGAGGGGCAATGAGCAGTTCTTC. It codes for CASSISGRGNEQFF.